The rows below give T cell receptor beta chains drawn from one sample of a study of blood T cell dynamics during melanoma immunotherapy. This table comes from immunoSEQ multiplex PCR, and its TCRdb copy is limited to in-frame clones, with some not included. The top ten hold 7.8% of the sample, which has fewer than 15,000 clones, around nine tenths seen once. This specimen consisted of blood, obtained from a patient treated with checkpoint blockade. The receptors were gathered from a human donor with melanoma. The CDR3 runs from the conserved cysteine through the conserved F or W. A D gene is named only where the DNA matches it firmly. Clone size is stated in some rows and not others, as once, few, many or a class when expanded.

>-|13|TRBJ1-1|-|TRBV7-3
TGTGCCAGCAGCTTAAGCAGGGACACTGAAGCTTTCTTT
CASSLSRDTEAFF
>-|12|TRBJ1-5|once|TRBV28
TGTGCCAGCAGTCAGGTAAATCAGCCCCAGCATTTT
CASSQVNQPQHF
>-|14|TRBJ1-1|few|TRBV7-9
TGTGCCAGCAGCCGACTGCGGATGAACACTGAAGCTTTCTTT
CASSRLRMNTEAFF
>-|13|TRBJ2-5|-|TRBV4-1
TGCGCCAGCAGCCAAGATTTACAGTGGGAGCAGTACTTC
CASSQDLQWEQYF
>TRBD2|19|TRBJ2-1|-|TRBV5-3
TGTGCCAGAAGGTTCAACAGACCGACTAGCGGGAGAACCTACAATGAGCAGTTCTTC
CARRFNRPTSGRTYNEQFF
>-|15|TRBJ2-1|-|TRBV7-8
TGTGCCAGCACCACAATCCCCGGGAGTCAGGATGAGCAGTTCTTC
CASTTIPGSQDEQFF
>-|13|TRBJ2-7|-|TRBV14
TGTGCCAGCAGCCAGAGCAGGGGCAACGAGCAGTACTTC
CASSQSRGNEQYF
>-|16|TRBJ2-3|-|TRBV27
TGTGCCAGCAGTTTATTGGGCCAGGGGAGCACAGATACGCAGTATTTT
CASSLLGQGSTDTQYF
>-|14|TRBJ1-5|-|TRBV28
TGTGCCAGCAGCCAAAGACAGGGCAATCAGCCCCAGCATTTT
CASSQRQGNQPQHF
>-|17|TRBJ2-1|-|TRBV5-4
TGTGCCAGCAGCCCTACCGGAGGAGGAAGGACAACGAATGAGCAGTTCTTC
CASSPTGGGRTTNEQFF
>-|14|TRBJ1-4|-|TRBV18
TGTGCCAGCTCACCTGACACGGCCGTGGAAAAACTGTTTTTT
CASSPDTAVEKLFF
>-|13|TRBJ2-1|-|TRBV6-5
TGTGCCAGCAGTATGATTCTAGCGAAAGAGCAGTTCTTC
CASSMILAKEQFF
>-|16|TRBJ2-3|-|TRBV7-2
TGTGCCAGCAGCCTATGGGACGGATGGGGGGCAGATACGCAGTATTTT
CASSLWDGWGADTQYF
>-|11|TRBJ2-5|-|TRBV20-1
TGCAGTGCTAGACAGACAGAGACCCAGTACTTC
CSARQTETQYF
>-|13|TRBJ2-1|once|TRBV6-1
TGTGCCAGCAGTATGAGCTCCTACAATGAGCAGTTCTTC
CASSMSSYNEQFF